This TCR beta chain was recorded in a study of T cell changes during pregnancy in multiple sclerosis. Method: immunoSEQ multiplex PCR; TCRdb's copy keeps in-frame clones and lacks some. There are some 41,000 clones in the sample; about 94% occur only once, and roughly 8.1% lies in the top ten. The trim removed 7 bases at V and 2 bases at J, leaving 8 bases unmatched. The germline V gene encodes CDR1 MNHEY and CDR2 SVGAGI. The CDR3 is 14 residues long. This receptor was taken from a female donor with multiple sclerosis, enrolled in a pregnancy study. The sample was CD8+ T cells from peripheral blood mononuclear cells, taken in the third trimester of pregnancy. The chain has TRBV6-5 and TRBJ2-7, with 7 positions matching TRBD1. The CDR3 reads CASNSGQAAYEQYF. The CDR3 DNA reads TGTGCCAGCAACAGTGGACAGGCGGCCTACGAGCAGTACTTC.